This TCR beta chain was documented in a study of OX40 agonist ivuxolimab in advanced cancers. Across the whole study: While on treatment, patients had intravenous ivuxolimab at 0.01 to 10 mg/kg every 2 weeks. Subjects had a mean age of around 60 years, with a range of 23 to 79; roughly 80% were male.

Peripheral blood came from all dose cohorts at three timepoints. Method: immunoSEQ multiplex PCR; TCRdb's copy keeps in-frame clones and lacks some. The table lists about 66,000 clones, 82% of them singletons. The CDR3 consists of 13 residues. The V gene's germline CDR1 is SGHDT and CDR2 YYEEEE. V was clipped by 0 bases and J by 7 bases, with 11 bases between them. Findings of the study overall: It was also the case that some nonresponders had low normalized T-cell clonal expansion.

As for this clone: Its antigen remains unidentified.

The genes are TRBV5-6 and TRBJ2-7, with D maybe TRBD1 (6 bases). This clonotype was sampled from an adult with an advanced solid tumor such as melanoma, head and neck, liver or kidney cancer. Source: CD4+ or CD8+ T cells sorted from blood, taken in a trial of the OX40 agonist ivuxolimab. The CDR3 is CASSLGLRGEQYV. In DNA, the CDR3 is TGTGCCAGCAGCTTGGGTCTCAGGGGAGAGCAGTACGTC.